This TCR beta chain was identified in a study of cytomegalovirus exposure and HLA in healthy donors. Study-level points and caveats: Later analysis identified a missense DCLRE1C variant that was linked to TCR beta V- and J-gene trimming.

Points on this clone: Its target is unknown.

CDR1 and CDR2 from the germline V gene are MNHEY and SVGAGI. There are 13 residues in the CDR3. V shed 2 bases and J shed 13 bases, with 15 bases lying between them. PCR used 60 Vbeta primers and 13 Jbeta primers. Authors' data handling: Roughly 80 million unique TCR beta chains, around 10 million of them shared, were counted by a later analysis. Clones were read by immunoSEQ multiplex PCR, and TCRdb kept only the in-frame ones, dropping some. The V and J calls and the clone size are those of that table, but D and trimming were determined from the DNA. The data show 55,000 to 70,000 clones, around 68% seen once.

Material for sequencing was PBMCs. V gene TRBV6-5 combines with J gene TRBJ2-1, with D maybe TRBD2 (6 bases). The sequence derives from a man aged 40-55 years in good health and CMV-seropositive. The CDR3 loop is CASSYDPTSPQFF. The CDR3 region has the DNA TGTGCCAGCAGTTACGATCCCACTAGCCCTCAGTTCTTC.